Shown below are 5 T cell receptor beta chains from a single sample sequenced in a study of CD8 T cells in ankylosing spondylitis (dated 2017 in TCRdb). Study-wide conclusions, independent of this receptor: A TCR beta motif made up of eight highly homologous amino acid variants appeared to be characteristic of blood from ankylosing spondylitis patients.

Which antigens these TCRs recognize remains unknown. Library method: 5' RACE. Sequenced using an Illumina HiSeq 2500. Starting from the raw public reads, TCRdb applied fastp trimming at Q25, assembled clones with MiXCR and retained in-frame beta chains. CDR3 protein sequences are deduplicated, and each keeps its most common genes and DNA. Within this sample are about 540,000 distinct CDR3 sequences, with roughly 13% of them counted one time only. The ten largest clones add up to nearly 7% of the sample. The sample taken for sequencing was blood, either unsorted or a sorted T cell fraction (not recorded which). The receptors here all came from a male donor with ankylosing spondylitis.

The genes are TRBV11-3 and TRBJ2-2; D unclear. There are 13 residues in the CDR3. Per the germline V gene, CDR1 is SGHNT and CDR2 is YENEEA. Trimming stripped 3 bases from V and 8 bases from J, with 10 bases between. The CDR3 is CASSFLSQGELFF. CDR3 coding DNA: TGTGCCAGCAGCTTTCTGAGTCAGGGGGAGCTGTTTTTT.

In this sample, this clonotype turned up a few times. This CDR3 is CASRTGLEQFF. CDR3 bases: TGTGCCAGCAGAACAGGGTTAGAGCAGTTCTTC. The J gene is TRBJ2-1, the V gene TRBV27; possibly TRBD1 for D (6 bases). Germline values: CDR1 MNHEY, CDR2 SMNVEV (reference sequence). V was cut by 6 bases and J by 10 bases, with 10 bases left in between. The CDR3 consists of 11 residues.

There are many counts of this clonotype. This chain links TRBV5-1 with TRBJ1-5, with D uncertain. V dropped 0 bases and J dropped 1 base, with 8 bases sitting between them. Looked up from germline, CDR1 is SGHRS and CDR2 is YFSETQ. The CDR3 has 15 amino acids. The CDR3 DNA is TGCGCCAGCAGCTTGGGGGGAGGGAGCAATCAGCCCCAGCATTTT. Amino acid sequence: CASSLGGGSNQPQHF.

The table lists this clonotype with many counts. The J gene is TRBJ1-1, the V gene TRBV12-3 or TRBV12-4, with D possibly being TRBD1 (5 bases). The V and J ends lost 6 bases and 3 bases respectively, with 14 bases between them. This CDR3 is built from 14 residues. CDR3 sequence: CASSRRTRDTEAFF. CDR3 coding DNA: TGTGCCAGCAGCCGTAGGACAAGGGACACTGAAGCTTTCTTT.

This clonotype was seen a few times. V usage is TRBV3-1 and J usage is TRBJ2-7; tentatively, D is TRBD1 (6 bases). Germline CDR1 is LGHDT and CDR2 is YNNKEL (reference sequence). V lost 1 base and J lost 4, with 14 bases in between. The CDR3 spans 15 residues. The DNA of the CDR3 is TGTGCCAGCAGCCAAGGGGCCAGGGGACGGTACGAGCAGTACTTC. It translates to CASSQGARGRYEQYF.